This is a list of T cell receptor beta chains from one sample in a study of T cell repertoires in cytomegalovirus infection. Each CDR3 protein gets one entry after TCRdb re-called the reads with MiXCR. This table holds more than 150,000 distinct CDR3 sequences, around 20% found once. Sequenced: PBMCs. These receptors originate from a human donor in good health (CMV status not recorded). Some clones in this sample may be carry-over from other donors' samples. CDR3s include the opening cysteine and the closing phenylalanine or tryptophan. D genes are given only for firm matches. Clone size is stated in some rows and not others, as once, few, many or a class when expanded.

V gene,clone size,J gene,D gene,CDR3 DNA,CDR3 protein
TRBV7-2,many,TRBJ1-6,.,TGTGCCAGCAGCTGGAGTGGGGGGTCTACACCCCTCCACTTT,CASSWSGGSTPLHF
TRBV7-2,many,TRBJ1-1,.,TGTGCCAGCAGCTTAGAACTTGACACTGAAGCTTTCTTT,CASSLELDTEAFF
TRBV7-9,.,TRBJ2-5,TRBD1,TGTGCCAGCAGCTTAGAGGACAGGGGCGAGACCCAGTACTTC,CASSLEDRGETQYF
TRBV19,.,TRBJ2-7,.,TGTGCCAGTAGTACGGGACTCCTGTCCTACGAGCAGTACTTC,CASSTGLLSYEQYF
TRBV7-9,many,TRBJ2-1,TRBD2,TGTGCCAGCAGCTTAGCCCTAGGGACTAGCGGATACCAGTTCTTC,CASSLALGTSGYQFF
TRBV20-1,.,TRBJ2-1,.,TGCAGTGCTACCCCCTGGACCTCCGTCTATGAGCAGTTCTTC,CSATPWTSVYEQFF
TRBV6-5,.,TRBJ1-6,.,TGTGCCAGCAGTTACGGGGGGAGCTCCTATAATTCACCCCTCCACTTT,CASSYGGSSYNSPLHF
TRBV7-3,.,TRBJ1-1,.,TGTGCCAGCAGCTTCCAGGCGGGTGACACTGAAGCTTTCTTT,CASSFQAGDTEAFF
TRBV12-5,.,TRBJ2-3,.,TGTGCTAGTGGTATAGCCGGGACTCGCACAGATACGCAGTATTTT,CASGIAGTRTDTQYF
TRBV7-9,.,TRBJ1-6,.,TGTGCCAGCAGCTCCATCAGACCATCTGAGGGGTCACCCCTCCACTTT,CASSSIRPSEGSPLHF
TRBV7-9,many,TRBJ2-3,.,TGTGCCAGCAGCTTAGGGGAGAGTAGCGGCACAGATACGCAGTATTTT,CASSLGESSGTDTQYF
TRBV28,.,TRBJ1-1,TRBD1,TGTGCCAGCAAGCAGGGACAGATGAACACTGAAGCTTTCTTT,CASKQGQMNTEAFF
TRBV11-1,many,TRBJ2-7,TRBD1,TGTGCCAGCAGCGACAGGGGGTCAGCCTACGAGCAGTACTTC,CASSDRGSAYEQYF
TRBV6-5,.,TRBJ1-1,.,TGTGCCAGCAGTTACTTAGTGACAGGTGACGCTTTCTTT,CASSYLVTGDAFF
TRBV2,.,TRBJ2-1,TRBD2,TGTGCCAGCAGCCGGGGACTAAGAGGTGGTGAGCAGTTCTTC,CASSRGLRGGEQFF
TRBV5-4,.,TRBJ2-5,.,TGTGCCAGCAGCTTGGATTACGCTCAGGAGACCCAGTACTTC,CASSLDYAQETQYF
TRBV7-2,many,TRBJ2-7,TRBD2,TGTGCCAGCAGCTTATCCGGGACTAGCTTAGTATACGAGCAGTACTTC,CASSLSGTSLVYEQYF
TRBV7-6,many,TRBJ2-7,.,TGTGCCAGCAGCTTAGTAAGCGGCGGAGCTCCCTACGAGCAGTACTTC,CASSLVSGGAPYEQYF